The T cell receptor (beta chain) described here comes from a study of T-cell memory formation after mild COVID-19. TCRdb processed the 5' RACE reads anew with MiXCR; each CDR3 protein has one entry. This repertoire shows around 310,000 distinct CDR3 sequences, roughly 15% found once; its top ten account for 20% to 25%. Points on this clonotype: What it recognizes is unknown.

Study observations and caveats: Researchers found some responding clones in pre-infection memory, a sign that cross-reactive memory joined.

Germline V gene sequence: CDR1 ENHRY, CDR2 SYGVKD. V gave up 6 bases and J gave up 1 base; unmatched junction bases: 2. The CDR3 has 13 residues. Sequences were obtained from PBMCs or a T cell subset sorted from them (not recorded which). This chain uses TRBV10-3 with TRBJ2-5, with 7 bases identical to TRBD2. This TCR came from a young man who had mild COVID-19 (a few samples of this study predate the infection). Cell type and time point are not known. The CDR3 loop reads CAIRRGSQETQYF. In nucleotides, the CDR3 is TGTGCCATCAGGCGGGGGTCCCAAGAGACCCAGTACTTC.